The 25 T cell receptor beta chains presented below share a single source sample, sequenced in a study of blood T cell repertoires in COVID-19. Assay: immunoSEQ multiplex PCR; the TCRdb copy retains only in-frame clones and omits some. The data show 110,000 to 150,000 clones, around 86% seen once. Source material: peripheral blood. The source of these receptors is a human donor in a cohort sampled during active COVID-19.

The chain carries TRBV11-3 and TRBJ2-1; tentative D call: TRBD1 (5 bases). Germline V gives CDR1 SGHNT, CDR2 YENEEA. The CDR3 spans 13 residues. The ends were cut back, 1 base at V and 8 bases at J, with 9 bases in the middle. CDR3 region: CASSLVPGYEQFF. CDR3 nucleotide sequence: TGTGCCAGCAGCTTAGTCCCAGGGTATGAGCAGTTCTTC.

This chain links TRBV28 with TRBJ2-7; TRBD1 aligns across 7 bases. After removal of 3 bases from V and 3 bases from J, the junction contained 5 bases not matched to a gene. The CDR3 runs 14 residues. Germline CDR1 and CDR2: MDHEN and SYDVKM. CDR3 sequence: CASSFGSGGYEQYF. The CDR3 region has the DNA TGTGCCAGCAGTTTCGGGTCAGGGGGCTACGAGCAGTACTTC.

The chain recombines TRBV6-1 with TRBJ1-5; unclear D gene. The CDR3 totals 14 residues. V was cut by 3 bases and J by 7 bases, with 13 bases left in between. Looked up from germline, CDR1 is MNHNS and CDR2 is SASEGT. The CDR3 coding sequence is TGTGCCAGCAGTGACCCCCTAGGTCGGCAGCCCCAGCATTTT. Translated, it gives CASSDPLGRQPQHF.

V usage is TRBV28 and J usage is TRBJ1-5, with TRBD1 matching 10 bases. The CDR3 is 14 residues long. The junction had 2 bases not matched to a gene; V was cut back by 7 bases and J by 2 bases. The V gene's germline CDR1 is MDHEN and CDR2 SYDVKM. The CDR3 DNA reads TGTGCCAGCATGACAGGGGGCGGCAATCAGCCCCAGCATTTT. As protein: CASMTGGGNQPQHF.

This clone was seen a few times. The J gene is TRBJ1-6, the V gene TRBV2; no reliable D call. Germline V lookup: CDR1 SNHLY, CDR2 FYNNEI. CDR3 length: 15 residues. With 4 bases removed from V and 2 bases from J, the gap between germline ends came to 9 bases. Written as DNA, the CDR3 is TGTGCCAGCAGTGCTGATTCTACCTATAATTCACCCCTCCACTTT. This encodes CASSADSTYNSPLHF.

J is TRBJ2-3 and V is TRBV11-3, with TRBD2 matching over 8 bases. J gave up 5 bases and V 1 base, and 11 bases lay outside the gene matches. There are 17 residues in the CDR3. Germline values: CDR1 SGHNT, CDR2 YENEEA. The CDR3 sequence is CASSLGAGGVVGDTQYF. The CDR3 DNA reads as TGTGCCAGCAGCTTAGGGGCGGGGGGAGTTGTAGGAGATACGCAGTATTTT.

The V gene is TRBV27, the J gene TRBJ1-2; the match to TRBD1 covers 7 bases. V was pared by 5 bases and J by 7 bases, with 13 bases of the junction left unmatched. Germline CDR1 is MNHEY and CDR2 is SMNVEV (reference sequence). The CDR3 loop spans 15 amino acids. The CDR3 sequence is CASSRSQGTSFGYTF. CDR3 sequence (DNA): TGTGCCAGCAGTAGGTCACAGGGGACGTCTTTTGGCTACACCTTC.

The V call is TRBV10-3, the J call TRBJ2-7, with 7 bases aligning to TRBD1. Trimming removed 10 bases from V and 4 bases from J; junction bases left unmatched: 19. This CDR3 is built from 16 residues. The V gene's germline CDR1 is ENHRY and CDR2 SYGVKD. CDR3 DNA: TGTGCCACATCAGGGACAGAACGACCTCTCACATACGAGCAGTACTTC. Translation gives CATSGTERPLTYEQYF.

The V gene is TRBV6-2 or TRBV6-3, the J gene TRBJ2-5, with D possibly being TRBD2 (5 bases). The V gene's germline CDR1 is MNHEY and CDR2 SVGEGT. The V end lost 5 bases, the J end lost 5 bases, and 9 bases lay between the germline ends. The CDR3 is made up of 12 amino acids. CDR3 protein: CASSILEETQYF. The CDR3 nucleotides are TGTGCCAGCAGTATACTAGAGGAGACCCAGTACTTC.

This clone came up once. This rearrangement joins TRBV15 to TRBJ1-4; D is unclear. V was pared by 3 bases and J by 8 bases, with 7 bases between. The CDR3 extends over 12 amino acids. Germline V gene sequence: CDR1 LNHNV, CDR2 YYDKDF (reference sequence). CDR3 residues: CATSSLYEKLFF. The CDR3 DNA is TGTGCCACCAGCAGCCTCTACGAAAAACTGTTTTTT. The variable domain in full, completed from reference TRBV15 and TRBJ1-4, reads DAMVIQNPRYQVTQFGKPVTLSCSQTLNHNVMYWYQQKSSQAPKLLFHYYDKDFNNEADTPDNFQSRRPNTSFCFLDIRSPGLGDTAMYLCATSSLYEKLFFGSGTQLSVL.

CDR3: CASSYSGREVGEQFF. Here the CDR3 DNA reads TGTGCCAGCAGTTACTCGGGGCGGGAGGTCGGTGAGCAGTTCTTC. This rearrangement joins TRBV6-2 or TRBV6-3 to TRBJ2-1; the match to TRBD2 covers 8 bases. Germline V gives CDR1 MNHEY, CDR2 SVGEGT. The CDR3 is 15 amino acids. V dropped 0 bases and J dropped 9; count of bases not matched to a gene: 7.

This chain connects TRBV27 to TRBJ2-5; weak D call: TRBD2 (5 bases). V was pared by 7 bases and J by 1 base, with 13 bases between. The CDR3 is 14 residues long. Germline-derived CDR1 and CDR2 are MNHEY and SMNVEV (reference sequence). The CDR3 region is CASKTLGLQETQYF. The CDR3 nucleotides read TGTGCCAGCAAGACACTAGGCCTCCAAGAGACCCAGTACTTC.

This clone was found once. The V call is TRBV29-1, the J call TRBJ2-7; a weak D match, TRBD1 (5 bases). CDR1 and CDR2 (germline): SQVTM, ANQGSEA. This CDR3 spans 12 amino acids. V dropped 2 bases and J dropped 2 bases, with 7 bases sitting between them. CDR3 DNA sequence: TGCAGCGTTGAAAGCAGGGCCTACGAGCAGTACTTC. Its protein is CSVESRAYEQYF.

This clone has more than one count but fewer than ten. The chain carries TRBV18 and TRBJ2-1; 13 bases match TRBD2. Trimming cost V 4 bases and J 12 bases; bases outside gene matches: 6. The CDR3 covers 14 residues. Germline CDR1 reads KGHSH; CDR2 reads LQKENI. The CDR3 DNA reads TGTGCCAGCTCACAAGGGACTAGCGGGATCGGGCAGTTCTTC. Residues: CASSQGTSGIGQFF.

The V gene is TRBV5-4, the J gene TRBJ2-7; the match to TRBD1 covers 10 bases. CDR1 is SGHNT and CDR2 is YYREEE in the germline V gene (reference sequence). CDR3 length: 15 amino acids. V lost 3 bases and J lost 4; bases outside the gene matches: 7. The DNA of the CDR3 is TGTGCCAGCAGCTGGGACAGGGGCTCCCTGTACGAGCAGTACTTC. Translated, it gives CASSWDRGSLYEQYF.

The gene calls are TRBV7-2 and TRBJ1-3; no clear D. The ends were cut back, 3 bases at V and 4 bases at J, with 7 bases in the middle. The germline V gene encodes CDR1 SGHTA and CDR2 FQGNSA. The CDR3 spans 13 residues. This CDR3 is CASSFDTGNTIYF. CDR3 DNA: TGTGCCAGCAGCTTTGACACGGGAAACACCATATATTTT. Using reference TRBV7-2 and TRBJ1-3 for the parts outside the CDR3, the full variable domain is GAGVSQSPSNKVTEKGKDVELRCDPISGHTALYWYRQSLGQGLEFLIYFQGNSAPDKSGLPSDRFSAERTGGSVSTLTIQRTQQEDSAVYLCASSFDTGNTIYFGEGSWLTVV.

The V and J genes are TRBV2 and TRBJ2-5; 11 bases are a match to TRBD1. The CDR3 length is 15 residues. Looked up from germline, CDR1 is SNHLY and CDR2 is FYNNEI. The ends lost 6 bases at V and 5 bases at J; junction bases unmatched: 8. The CDR3 protein is CASRFQGQGVETQYF. The CDR3 DNA follows: TGTGCCAGCAGATTTCAGGGACAGGGGGTTGAGACCCAGTACTTC.

V and J are TRBV27 and TRBJ2-7; D not resolved. CDR3 length equals 14 residues. V was cut by 3 bases and J by 1 base, with 10 bases left in between. CDR1 and CDR2 from the germline V gene are MNHEY and SMNVEV (reference sequence). CDR3 residues: CASSFGSISYEQYF. The CDR3 DNA is TGTGCCAGCAGTTTCGGTTCCATTTCCTACGAGCAGTACTTC.

This clone came up a few times. V and J are TRBV7-9 and TRBJ2-7, with TRBD2 identical over 7 bases. V gave up 3 bases and J gave up 4 bases; unmatched junction bases: 9. CDR1 and CDR2 from the germline V gene are SEHNR and FQNEAQ (reference sequence). The CDR3 loop spans 15 amino acids. The CDR3 region is CASSLQSGVRYEQYF. The CDR3 region has the DNA TGTGCCAGCAGCTTGCAAAGCGGGGTAAGGTACGAGCAGTACTTC. Filled out from reference TRBV7-9 and TRBJ2-7, the complete variable domain reads DTGVSQNPRHKITKRGQNVTFRCDPISEHNRLYWYRQTLGQGPEFLTYFQNEAQLEKSRLLSDRFSAERPKGSFSTLEIQRTEQGDSAMYLCASSLQSGVRYEQYFGPGTRLTVT.

This chain links TRBV11-2 with TRBJ2-7; 13 bases are shared with TRBD2. J gave up 4 bases and V 6 bases, and 9 bases lay outside the gene matches. This CDR3 is built from 16 residues. Germline assignment: CDR1 SGHAT and CDR2 FQNNGV. CDR3 bases: TGTGCCAGCAGTCACGGACTAGCGGGAGAGACGTACGAGCAGTACTTC. This translates into CASSHGLAGETYEQYF.

This clone was recorded once. V is TRBV15 and J is TRBJ2-1; 9 bases map to TRBD2. Germline V gene sequence: CDR1 LNHNV, CDR2 YYDKDF (reference sequence). Unmatched junction bases numbered 7, after V lost 3 bases and J lost 7 bases. This CDR3 has 15 amino acids. The CDR3 DNA reads as TGTGCCACCAGCAGGAGCGGGAGGTTAGAGAATGAGCAGTTCTTC. Translation gives CATSRSGRLENEQFF.

This chain connects TRBV5-4 to TRBJ2-7, with TRBD2 matching 9 bases. Germline CDR1 SGHNT, CDR2 YYREEE (reference sequence). The CDR3 length is 16 residues. Trimming removed 0 bases from V and 6 bases from J; junction bases left unmatched: 10. CDR3: CASSLAGGLASGEQYF. CDR3 DNA: TGTGCCAGCAGCTTGGCCGGGGGACTAGCCTCTGGCGAGCAGTACTTC. Full variable domain (rest looked up from reference TRBV5-4 and TRBJ2-7): ETGVTQSPTHLIKTRGQQVTLRCSSQSGHNTVSWYQQALGQGPQFIFQYYREEENGRGNFPPRFSGLQFPNYSSELNVNALELDDSALYLCASSLAGGLASGEQYFGPGTRLTVT.

In its sample, this clone was seen a few times. The chain combines TRBV7-3 with TRBJ2-7; 11 nucleotides align to TRBD1. Per germline, CDR1 SGHTA and CDR2 FQGTGA. This CDR3 region has 14 residues. Trimming removed 5 bases from V and 6 bases from J; junction bases left unmatched: 6. DNA for the CDR3: TGTGCCAGCAGCCCCGGGACAGGGGGACGCGAGCAGTACTTC. It is translated as CASSPGTGGREQYF. Full variable domain (outside the CDR3, taken from reference TRBV7-3 and TRBJ2-7): GAGVSQTPSNKVTEKGKYVELRCDPISGHTALYWYRQSLGQGPEFLIYFQGTGAADDSGLPNDRFFAVRPEGSVSTLKIQRTERGDSAVYLCASSPGTGGREQYFGPGTRLTVT.

Remarks on this clone: This specimen includes other DNA sequences encoding the same CDR3. This chain links TRBV28 with TRBJ2-6; a possible D gene is TRBD1 (5 bases). Germline lookup yields CDR1 MDHEN and CDR2 SYDVKM. V was trimmed by 7 bases and J by 0 bases, leaving 10 bases between them. This CDR3 comprises 15 residues. The CDR3 sequence is CASIQGGSGANVLTF. In nucleotides, the CDR3 is TGTGCCAGCATCCAGGGCGGCTCTGGGGCCAACGTCCTGACTTTC.

The CDR3 region is CASSQRTPYNEQFF. DNA for the CDR3: TGTGCCAGCAGTCAGCGGACGCCTTACAATGAGCAGTTCTTC. The V gene is TRBV6-2 or TRBV6-3, the J gene TRBJ2-1; a possible D gene is TRBD2 (5 bases). The ends were cut back, 5 bases at V and 4 bases at J, with 12 bases in the middle. This CDR3 has 14 amino acids. Germline V gene data show CDR1 as MNHEY and CDR2 as SVGEGT.